This entry concerns a single T cell receptor (beta chain). Sequencing of TCR-alpha and TCR-beta chains was unpaired. Sequencing was performed with immunoSEQ multiplex PCR; in TCRdb, only in-frame clones are kept and a portion is missing. The table has 85,000 to 100,000 clones, roughly 91% seen once. Sorting used thawed, overnight-rested PBMC stained with anti-CD3, a viability dye and GMM-loaded CD1B tetramer. The CD1B tetramers carried C32 glucose monomycolate purified from Rhodococcus equi. PBMC for tetramer sorting were first depleted of CD14-expressing monocytes. Each donor contributed some 100,000 sorted tetramer-negative cells. The sample is drawn from a study of T cells in tuberculosis. There are 16 residues in the CDR3. J lost 3 bases, V lost 4 bases, and 7 bases had no gene match. Germline CDR1 KGHSH, CDR2 LQKENI.

This sequence originates from an adult woman with latent tuberculosis. V usage is TRBV18 and J usage is TRBJ2-5; TRBD2 matches 11 bases. What was sequenced was CD1b-GMM tetramer-negative cells sorted from PBMCs. CDR3 sequence: CASSRLAGGPKETQYF. The CDR3 DNA follows: TGTGCCAGCTCACGCCTAGCGGGGGGACCCAAAGAGACCCAGTACTTC.